This TCR beta chain was retrieved from a study of cytomegalovirus exposure and HLA in healthy donors. Study in general: In a later analysis, it was reported that the approximately 110 validation repertoires had been produced on the same platform as the 550 to 850 repertoires belonging to the first cohort.

This CDR3 contains 16 residues. Germline V gene data show CDR1 as ENHRY and CDR2 as SYGVKD. Deletions cut 0 bases from V and 4 bases from J, with 13 bases between. Regarding the study as a whole: Investigators reported more than 150 TCR beta chains as tied to cytomegalovirus.

The repertoire was sequenced with immunoSEQ multiplex PCR; TCRdb's copy has only in-frame clones and lacks some. Of about 220,000 clones listed, approximately 83% are singletons. Concerning this clone: Its antigen is undetermined.

Material for sequencing was PBMCs. This clonotype originated in a woman aged 25-40 years in good health and CMV-seropositive. The chain has TRBV10-3 and TRBJ1-5; the D is unclear. This chain's CDR3 is CAISESEEIPNQPQHF. The CDR3 DNA reads TGTGCCATCAGTGAGTCGGAAGAGATACCGAATCAGCCCCAGCATTTT.